This TCR beta chain was recovered during a study of naive and memory T cell subsets. The beta constant-region primer was an equimolar mix of two oligonucleotides covering TRBC1 and TRBC2. Nested alpha and beta constant-region primers with the SP2 primer drove four PCR rounds on ligated cDNA. TCRdb reprocessed the UMI-ligation and nested PCR reads with MiXCR, giving one entry per CDR3 protein. The sample contains about 120,000 distinct CDR3 sequences, approximately 37% of which appear only once. There are 14 residues in the CDR3. The junction had 8 bases not matched to a gene; V was cut back by 7 bases and J by 2 bases. Germline CDR1 SNHLY, CDR2 FYNNEI. Cells stained for CD3, CD4, CD8, CD45RA, CD27 and viability were sorted into four CD45RA/CD27 subsets. General observations from the study: A clonotype means one alpha or beta sequence, not an alpha/beta pair. The power law exponent of TCR abundance differed between naive and memory cells. Naive and memory repertoire findings lacked a ground truth for validation.

For this clonotype: No antigen is known for it.

The V call is TRBV2, the J call TRBJ2-7; 7 positions agree with TRBD2. Sequencing was done on a sample of central memory CD4+ T cells from blood. The TCR comes from a human donor in good health. The CDR3 region is CASKFRGDAYEQYF. The CDR3 DNA is TGTGCCAGCAAGTTCCGGGGGGACGCCTACGAGCAGTACTTC.